What follows are 4 T cell receptor beta chains derived from one specimen sequenced in a study of metastatic and nonmetastatic thyroid tumors. TCRdb redid the clone calls on the PCR reads using MiXCR. The profile shows around 20,000 clones, approximately 11% of them singletons. Thyroid surgery had not been preceded by any treatment in any patient. Source material: blood. Receptors originate from a female donor with papillary thyroid cancer or a benign thyroid nodule (not recorded which). Some clones in this sample may be carry-over from other donors' samples.

This clone came up many times. The CDR3 sequence: CASSGQVYGYTF. Written as DNA, the CDR3 is TGTGCCAGCTCCGGACAGGTCTATGGCTACACCTTC. The gene calls are TRBV19 and TRBJ1-2; 7 bases line up with TRBD1. Per the germline V gene, CDR1 is LNHDA and CDR2 is SQIVND (reference sequence). This CDR3 is built from 12 residues. V shed 9 bases and J 4 bases; nucleotides not matched to a gene: 5. The whole variable domain, filled in from reference TRBV19 and TRBJ1-2, reads DGGITQSPKYLFRKEGQNVTLSCEQNLNHDAMYWYRQDPGQGLRLIYYSQIVNDFQKGDIAEGYSVSREKKESFPLTVTSAQKNPTAFYLCASSGQVYGYTFGSGTRLTVV.

This clone appeared many times. V is TRBV9 and J is TRBJ2-1; TRBD2 is a possible D gene (6 bases). V lost 0 bases and J 4 bases, leaving 11 bases between the germline ends. Looked up from germline, CDR1 is SGDLS and CDR2 is YYNGEE. The CDR3 consists of 15 residues. CDR3 sequence (DNA): TGTGCCAGCAGCGTAGTCGGAGGGCAGTACAATGAGCAGTTCTTC. As protein: CASSVVGGQYNEQFF.

This clone was found a few times. The chain has TRBV6-1 and TRBJ2-7; TRBD2 matches at 9 bases. The V gene's germline CDR1 is MNHNS and CDR2 SASEGT. The junction had 0 bases not matched to a gene; V was cut back by 0 bases and J by 0 bases. This CDR3 has 15 amino acids. CDR3 amino acids: CASSEALAGSYEQYF. The CDR3, as DNA: TGTGCCAGCAGTGAAGCACTAGCGGGCTCCTACGAGCAGTACTTC.

This clone showed up many times. The genes are TRBV19 and TRBJ2-7; 7 bases are shared with TRBD1. Germline V gene lookup returns CDR1 LNHDA and CDR2 SQIVND (reference sequence). V was clipped by 4 bases and J by 6 bases; unmatched bases: 12. This CDR3 region has 15 residues. CDR3 nucleotides: TGTGCCAGTAGTAATGACAGGGAGTGGACAGGCGAGCAGTACTTC. This translates into CASSNDREWTGEQYF.